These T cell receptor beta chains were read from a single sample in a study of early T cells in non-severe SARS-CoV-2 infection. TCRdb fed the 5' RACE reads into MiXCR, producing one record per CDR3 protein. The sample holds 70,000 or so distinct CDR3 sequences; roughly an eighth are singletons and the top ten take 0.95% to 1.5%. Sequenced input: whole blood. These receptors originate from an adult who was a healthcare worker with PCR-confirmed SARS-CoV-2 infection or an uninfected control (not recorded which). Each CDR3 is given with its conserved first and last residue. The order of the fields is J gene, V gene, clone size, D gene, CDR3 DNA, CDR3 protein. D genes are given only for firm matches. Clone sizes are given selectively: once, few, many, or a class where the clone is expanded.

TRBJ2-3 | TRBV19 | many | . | TGTGCCAGTACCTCCGGAGATACGCAGTATTTT | CASTSGDTQYF
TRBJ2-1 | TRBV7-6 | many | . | TGTGCCAGCAGCTTAGGGACAGTCTCCTACAATGAGCAGTTCTTC | CASSLGTVSYNEQFF
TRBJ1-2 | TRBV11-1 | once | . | TGTGCCAGCAGCTTATCAGAGGACTATGGCTACACCTTC | CASSLSEDYGYTF
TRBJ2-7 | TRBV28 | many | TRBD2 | TGTGCCAGCAGATCTAGCGGGGGAACTTACGAGCAGTACTTC | CASRSSGGTYEQYF
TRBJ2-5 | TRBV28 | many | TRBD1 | TGTGCCAGCAGGCGGACAGGTGGAAAAGAGACCCAGTACTTC | CASRRTGGKETQYF
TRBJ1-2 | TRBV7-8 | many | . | TGTGCCAGCAGCTTACCCCGGACCCTTCGCGGAGGCTACACCTTC | CASSLPRTLRGGYTF
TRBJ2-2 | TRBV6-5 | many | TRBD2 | TGTGCCAGCAGCGCCCGTGCAGTGAGCGGGAGGCCCGGGGAGCTGTTTTTT | CASSARAVSGRPGELFF
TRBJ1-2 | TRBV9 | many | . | TGTGCCAGCAGCGTAGGAGGGGACCGAAGGGGCTACACCTTC | CASSVGGDRRGYTF
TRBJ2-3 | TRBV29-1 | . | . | TGCAGCGTTGATGAGCATCCAGATACGCAGTATTTT | CSVDEHPDTQYF
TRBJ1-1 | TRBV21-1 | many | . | TGTGCCAGCAGCAAACCCTTCTCAGTCAGGGGCCCTGAAGCTTTCTTT | CASSKPFSVRGPEAFF
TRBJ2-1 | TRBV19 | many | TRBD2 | TGTGCCAGTAGTTCAGGACTAGCCAACAATGAGCAGTTCTTC | CASSSGLANNEQFF
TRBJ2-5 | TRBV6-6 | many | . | TGTGCCAGCAGTACTTACAGGGTCCCTAGAGAGACCCAGTACTTC | CASSTYRVPRETQYF
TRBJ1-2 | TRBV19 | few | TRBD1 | TGTGCCAGTAACGTCCAGGGGGCAAACTATGGCTACACCTTC | CASNVQGANYGYTF
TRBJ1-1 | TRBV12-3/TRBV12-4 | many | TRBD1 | TGTGCCAGCAGCCCCAGACAGGGAAAGAAGACTGAAGCTTTCTTT | CASSPRQGKKTEAFF
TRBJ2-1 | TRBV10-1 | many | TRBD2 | TGCGCCAGCAGGAAACCGGGACTAGCGGGAGAGCAGTTCTTC | CASRKPGLAGEQFF
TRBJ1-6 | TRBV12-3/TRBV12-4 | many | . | TGTGCCAGCAGTTTAAAGGGAAATTCACCCCTCCACTTT | CASSLKGNSPLHF
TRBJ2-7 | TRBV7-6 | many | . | TGTGCCAGCAGCTTAGCAGGGGCCGAGCAGTACTTC | CASSLAGAEQYF
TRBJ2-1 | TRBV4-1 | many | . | TGCGCCAGCAGCCAAGATCCGTACAGAGATAACAATGAGCAGTTCTTC | CASSQDPYRDNNEQFF
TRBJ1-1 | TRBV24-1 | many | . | TGTGCCACCAGTGATAGAACAGGGAACACTGAAGCTTTCTTT | CATSDRTGNTEAFF
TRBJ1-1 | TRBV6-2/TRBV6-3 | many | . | TGTGCCAGCAGTTCCTTCGCTCGTAACACTGAAGCTTTCTTT | CASSSFARNTEAFF
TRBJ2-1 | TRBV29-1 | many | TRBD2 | TGCAGCGTTGACCTCCCTAGCGGGACCTCCTACAATGAGCAGTTCTTC | CSVDLPSGTSYNEQFF
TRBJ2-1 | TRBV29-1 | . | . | TGCAGCGTTTACGGGGGCTTGGAGTTCTTC | CSVYGGLEFF
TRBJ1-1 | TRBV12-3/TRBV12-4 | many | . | TGTGCCAGCAGTTTGAGGTACTTGGGTGAAGCTTTCTTT | CASSLRYLGEAFF
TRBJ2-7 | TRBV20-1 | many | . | TGCAGTGCCGGTCGACTTCCAGCCGGGATGAACTCCTACGAGCAGTACTTC | CSAGRLPAGMNSYEQYF
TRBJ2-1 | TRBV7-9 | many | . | TGTGCCAGCAGCTTAGCGGAAAGGGGCAATGAGCAGTTCTTC | CASSLAERGNEQFF
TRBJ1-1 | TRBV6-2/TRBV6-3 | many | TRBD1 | TGTGCCAGCAGGAGAACGGGACAGGTGAACACTGAAGCTTTCTTT | CASRRTGQVNTEAFF
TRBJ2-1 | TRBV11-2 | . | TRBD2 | TGTGCCAGCAGCTTAGGGGTGCTAGCGGGTGTCGCCTACAATGAGCAGTTCTTC | CASSLGVLAGVAYNEQFF
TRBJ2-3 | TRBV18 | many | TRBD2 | TGTGCCAGCTCAACCGGGACTAGTCCTAGCACAGATACGCAGTATTTT | CASSTGTSPSTDTQYF
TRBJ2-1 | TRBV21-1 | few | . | TGTGCCAGCAGCAACCCCCGGGACACGGCCTACAATGAGCAGTTCTTC | CASSNPRDTAYNEQFF
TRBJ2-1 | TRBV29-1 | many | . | TGCAGCGAGGGGACGCCCTACAATGAGCAGTTCTTC | CSEGTPYNEQFF
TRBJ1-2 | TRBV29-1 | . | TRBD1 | TGCAGCGTTGAAGATCGGACAGGGCATGGCTACACCTTC | CSVEDRTGHGYTF
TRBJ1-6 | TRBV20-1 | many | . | TGCAGTGCTAGAGCGGGCAGTAGCTCCTATAATTCACCCCTCCACTTT | CSARAGSSSYNSPLHF
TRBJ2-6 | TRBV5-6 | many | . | TGTGCCAGCAGCTCAAAGGGGTTAGGGTGGGCCAACGTCCTGACTTTC | CASSSKGLGWANVLTF
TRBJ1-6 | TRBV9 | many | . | TGTGCCAGCAGCGTAGGAGGGATCCATAATTCACCCCTCCACTTT | CASSVGGIHNSPLHF
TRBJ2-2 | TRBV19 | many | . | TGTGCCAGTAGTATCGACCCCACCGGGGAGCTGTTTTTT | CASSIDPTGELFF
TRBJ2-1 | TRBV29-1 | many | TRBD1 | TGCAGCGGGACGACAGGGGGCAATGAGCAGTTCTTC | CSGTTGGNEQFF
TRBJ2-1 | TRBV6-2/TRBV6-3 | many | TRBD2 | TGTGCCAGCAGGCCCGGGACTAGCGGGACTGAGCAGTTCTTC | CASRPGTSGTEQFF
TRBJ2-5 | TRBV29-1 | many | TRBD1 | TGCAGCTCTGCAGACAGGGGGCTGGTGGAGACCCAGTACTTC | CSSADRGLVETQYF
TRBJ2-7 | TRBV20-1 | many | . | TGCAGTGCTAGAGACCCTACAGGGCGCGAAATCAACGAGCAGTACTTC | CSARDPTGREINEQYF
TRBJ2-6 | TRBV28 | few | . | TGTGCCAGCAGTTTTTACAGGTCTGGGGCCAACGTCCTGACTTTC | CASSFYRSGANVLTF
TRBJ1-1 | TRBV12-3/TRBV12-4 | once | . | TGTGCCAGCAGTTTATCTTATTGGCAGGCCACTGAAGCTTTCTTT | CASSLSYWQATEAFF
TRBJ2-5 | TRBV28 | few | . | TGTGCCAGCAGTACCGGGAACCCTCAAGAGACCCAGTACTTC | CASSTGNPQETQYF
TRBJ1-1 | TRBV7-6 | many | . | TGTGCCAGCAGCTTAGAGCCAGGGATGAACACTGAAGCTTTCTTT | CASSLEPGMNTEAFF
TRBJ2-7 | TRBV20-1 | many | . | TGCAGTGCTACATCCACAGAGCTCGAGCAGTACTTC | CSATSTELEQYF
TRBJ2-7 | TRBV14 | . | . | TGTGCCAGCAGCCAAGAGGGCGGCCACTACTACGAGCAGTACTTC | CASSQEGGHYYEQYF
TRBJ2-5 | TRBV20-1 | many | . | TGCAGTGCTAGTATGGCGGGCCTGCAAGAGACCCAGTACTTC | CSASMAGLQETQYF
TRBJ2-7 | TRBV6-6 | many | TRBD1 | TGTGCCAGCACGTTGACAGGGGGGGGCTACGAGCAGTACTTC | CASTLTGGGYEQYF
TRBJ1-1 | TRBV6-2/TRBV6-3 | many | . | TGTGCCAGCAGCCCCGACGGCACGTATGAAGCTTTCTTT | CASSPDGTYEAFF
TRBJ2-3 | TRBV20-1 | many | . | TGCAGTGCTTGCCACCACACAGATACGCAGTATTTT | CSACHHTDTQYF
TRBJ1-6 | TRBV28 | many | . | TGTGCCAGCAGTTTATTAGGGGACATAGATAGGTATAATTCACCCCTCCACTTT | CASSLLGDIDRYNSPLHF
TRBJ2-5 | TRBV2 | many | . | TGTGCCAGCAGTTTTAGAGAGACCCAGTACTTC | CASSFRETQYF
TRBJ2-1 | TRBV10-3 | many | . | TGTGCCATCACCGAGAGGGGGGGCCTTGTTGAGCAGTTCTTC | CAITERGGLVEQFF
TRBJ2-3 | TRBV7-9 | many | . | TGTGCCAGCAGCTTAAGACAGGTTGATACGGGAACAGATACGCAGTATTTT | CASSLRQVDTGTDTQYF
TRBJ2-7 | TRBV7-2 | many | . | TGTGCCAGCAGCTCGAGGGTGGGCGAGCAGTACTTC | CASSSRVGEQYF
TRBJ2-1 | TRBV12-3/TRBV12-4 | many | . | TGTGCCAGCAGCCGCCCTGGGGGTTGGGACAATGAGCAGTTCTTC | CASSRPGGWDNEQFF
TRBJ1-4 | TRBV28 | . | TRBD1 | TGTGCCAGCAGTCAACGGGACAGGGAGGAAAAACTGTTTTTT | CASSQRDREEKLFF